The rows below give T cell receptor beta chains drawn from one sample of a study of control samples from healthy donors and cancer patients. Using immunoSEQ multiplex PCR, the repertoire was profiled, and TCRdb retains in-frame clones only, with some absent. The sample lists about 39,000 clones, around 88% occurring once. The sequencing sample was made of PBMCs. The origin of the receptors is a woman aged 55-70 years with lung cancer. Both conserved end residues are part of each CDR3. The D gene is left open where the match is weak. Only some rows state a clone size, as once, few, many or a class for expanded clones.

NA	TRBV12-3/TRBV12-4	NA	TRBJ1-4	TGTGCCAGCAGTTTCTCGGGTGAAAAACTGTTTTTT	CASSFSGEKLFF
NA	TRBV29-1	NA	TRBJ1-1	TGCAGCGTCGATGAAGCTTTCTTT	CSVDEAFF
NA	TRBV6-5	NA	TRBJ1-5	TGTGCCAGCAGCCTCAAGGGAGACGATCAGCCCCAGCATTTT	CASSLKGDDQPQHF
NA	TRBV6-4	TRBD1	TRBJ2-1	TGTGCCAGCAACCTGGACAGGAGCTCCTACAATGAGCAGTTCTTC	CASNLDRSSYNEQFF
NA	TRBV30	TRBD2	TRBJ2-7	TGTGCCTGGAGGCCGAACCGGGACTATACCTACGAGCAGTACTTC	CAWRPNRDYTYEQYF
NA	TRBV11-1	NA	TRBJ2-7	TGTGCCAGCAGCTTATCAGGGATCGAGCAGTACTTC	CASSLSGIEQYF
NA	TRBV5-1	NA	TRBJ1-2	TGCGCCAGCTCTGAAGATGCCAACTATGGCTACACCTTC	CASSEDANYGYTF
NA	TRBV3-1/TRBV3-2	NA	TRBJ1-1	TGTGCCAGCAGCCCCCATGGGCTGAACACTGAAGCTTTCTTT	CASSPHGLNTEAFF
NA	TRBV6-1	NA	TRBJ2-7	TGTGCCAGCAGTGAAGCTTCGCTAACCTACGAGCAGTACTTC	CASSEASLTYEQYF
NA	TRBV5-1	NA	TRBJ1-3	TGTGCCAGCAGCTTGTCCGGGGCGACGAGCTCTGGAAACACCATATATTTT	CASSLSGATSSGNTIYF
NA	TRBV2	NA	TRBJ1-6	TGTGCCAGCAGTGAAGTCGTTGTCACTTCACCCCTCCACTTT	CASSEVVVTSPLHF
NA	TRBV29-1	NA	TRBJ2-3	TGCAGCGTTCCCTATTGGGACAACTCGCCAGATACGCAGTATTTT	CSVPYWDNSPDTQYF
NA	TRBV6-4	TRBD1	TRBJ1-1	TGTGCCAGCAGCCCCTCGGGACAGCCAGCAGCTTTCTTT	CASSPSGQPAAFF
NA	TRBV7-3	TRBD1	TRBJ2-5	TGTGCCAGCAGGGACACAGGGGAAGAGACCCAGTACTTC	CASRDTGEETQYF
NA	TRBV19	NA	TRBJ1-5	TGTGCCAGTAGTATTACATCGAGATCGCCCCAGCATTTT	CASSITSRSPQHF
NA	TRBV18	NA	TRBJ1-5	TGTGCCAGCTCACCAGGGGGAAATCAGCCCCAGCATTTT	CASSPGGNQPQHF
NA	TRBV12-5	NA	TRBJ1-1	TGTGCTAGTGGTTTGGGCCCCGGGACAACTGAAGCTTTCTTT	CASGLGPGTTEAFF
NA	TRBV5-1	TRBD2	TRBJ2-7	TGCGCCAGCAGCTTGGGGCGAGCGGGAGGAGAGCAGTACTTC	CASSLGRAGGEQYF
NA	TRBV11-2	NA	TRBJ1-1	TGTGCCAGCAGCCGGGATCTATGGACTGAAGCTTTCTTT	CASSRDLWTEAFF
NA	TRBV10-3	NA	TRBJ2-2	TGTGCCATCAGTGATCCCCCCGGGGAGCTGTTTTTT	CAISDPPGELFF
NA	TRBV2	NA	TRBJ1-5	TGTGCCAGCAGTGAAGTTACCGATTACAATCAGCCCCAGCATTTT	CASSEVTDYNQPQHF
once	TRBV7-2	NA	TRBJ2-1	TGTGCCAGCAGCTCTGGTAGTTACAATGAGCAGTTCTTC	CASSSGSYNEQFF
NA	TRBV11-3	NA	TRBJ2-1	TGTGCCAGCAGCCCGGGACTGGGGAGGAATGAGCAGTTCTTC	CASSPGLGRNEQFF
once	TRBV4-1	NA	TRBJ2-7	TGCGCCAGCAGCCAAGAAGGCGAGGGCCTTAGGTCCTACGAGCAGTACTTC	CASSQEGEGLRSYEQYF
NA	TRBV6-5	NA	TRBJ2-5	TGTGCCAGCACATTAGACAGGACAGAGACCCAGTACTTC	CASTLDRTETQYF
NA	TRBV9	TRBD1	TRBJ1-2	TGTGCCAGCAGCCGAGACAGGGCCTATGGCTACACCTTC	CASSRDRAYGYTF
NA	TRBV5-4	NA	TRBJ2-3	TGTGCCAGCAGCTTGGCCTTTTCGGGGAAAAGCACAGATACGCAGTATTTT	CASSLAFSGKSTDTQYF
NA	TRBV7-2	TRBD1	TRBJ1-2	TGTGCCAGCAGTCCGGGGACAGGAGACTATGGCTACACCTTC	CASSPGTGDYGYTF
NA	TRBV2	NA	TRBJ1-5	TGTGCCAGCAGTGATAGGACACCTGGTAATCAGCCCCAGCATTTT	CASSDRTPGNQPQHF
few	TRBV18	NA	TRBJ1-2	TGTGCCAGCTCATCGAATAAAGCGGGTGGCTACACCTTC	CASSSNKAGGYTF
NA	TRBV29-1	NA	TRBJ1-1	TGCAGCGTTGTAGGGGGGACACCGAACACTGAAGCTTTCTTT	CSVVGGTPNTEAFF
NA	TRBV2	NA	TRBJ2-5	TGTGCCAGCAGTGAAGAGGCAGAGACCCAGTACTTC	CASSEEAETQYF
NA	TRBV5-4	TRBD1	TRBJ1-1	TGTGCCAGCAGCTTGGACAGGGGAACTGAAGCTTTCTTT	CASSLDRGTEAFF
NA	TRBV24-1	NA	TRBJ2-1	TGTGCCACCAGTGACCCGGGCCGACCTGGGGGTGAGCAGTTCTTC	CATSDPGRPGGEQFF
NA	TRBV6-5	NA	TRBJ1-1	TGTGCCAGCAGTTCCCGGAGCGGTCGTATGAACACTGAAGCTTTCTTT	CASSSRSGRMNTEAFF